Below, 29 T cell receptor beta chains from the same sample are listed, as sequenced in a study of radiation and T cells in renal cell carcinoma. The time point is: blood 2 weeks post-SBRT. The treatment was: 15 Gy SBRT to primary tumor, nephrectomy 4 weeks later. Only in-frame clones appear in the TCRdb table, and some are missing; sequencing was by immunoSEQ multiplex PCR. This table holds 70,000 to 100,000 clones, about 86% found once. Specimen: blood, collected from a patient whose treatment included radiotherapy and nephrectomy. Receptors were obtained from a woman aged 50 to 65 with renal cell carcinoma.

The V and J genes are TRBV2 and TRBJ2-2; D remains ambiguous. Trimming pared 4 bases from V and 6 bases from J, leaving 6 bases between. Germline V gene sequence: CDR1 SNHLY, CDR2 FYNNEI. CDR3 length equals 12 residues. CDR3 region: CASSAPPGELFF. DNA of the CDR3: TGTGCCAGCAGTGCTCCGCCCGGGGAGCTGTTTTTT. The whole variable domain, filled in from reference TRBV2 and TRBJ2-2, reads EPEVTQTPSHQVTQMGQEVILRCVPISNHLYFYWYRQILGQKVEFLVSFYNNEISEKSEIFDDQFSVERPDGSNFTLKIRSTKLEDSAMYFCASSAPPGELFFGEGSRLTVL.

A single count supports this clone. This chain uses TRBV6-5 with TRBJ2-7; D is unresolved. Per germline, CDR1 MNHEY and CDR2 SVGAGI. The CDR3 is 13 amino acids. V was clipped by 7 bases and J by 2 bases, with 12 bases between them. The CDR3 protein is CASTPGGAYEQYF. The DNA for the CDR3 is TGTGCCAGCACACCGGGTGGGGCCTACGAGCAGTACTTC.

The CDR3 region has the DNA TGTGCCAGCAGCCCCGCAGGGGGGACTGAAGCTTTCTTT. Amino acids: CASSPAGGTEAFF. This sequence joins TRBV11-2 and TRBJ1-1; 7 bases are shared with TRBD1. The V gene's germline CDR1 is SGHAT and CDR2 FQNNGV. V shed 5 bases and J 5 bases; nucleotides not matched to a gene: 5. The CDR3 spans 13 residues. The full variable domain, its missing parts supplied by reference TRBV11-2 and TRBJ1-1, is EAGVAQSPRYKIIEKRQSVAFWCNPISGHATLYWYQQILGQGPKLLIQFQNNGVVDDSQLPKDRFSAERLKGVDSTLKIQPAKLEDSAVYLCASSPAGGTEAFFGQGTRLTVV.

The V call is TRBV28, the J call TRBJ1-5, with D maybe TRBD1 (6 bases). Looked up from germline, CDR1 is MDHEN and CDR2 is SYDVKM. V lost 5 bases and J 7 bases, leaving 12 bases between the germline ends. This CDR3 region has 13 residues. The CDR3 protein is CASSRAGGQPQHF. The CDR3 DNA sequence: TGTGCCAGCAGTAGGGCGGGGGGCCAGCCCCAGCATTTT.

The rearrangement joins TRBV19 to TRBJ2-3, with D tentatively TRBD2 (6 bases). With 3 bases removed from V and 6 bases from J, the gap between germline ends came to 13 bases. The CDR3 has 14 amino acids. The germline V gene encodes CDR1 LNHDA and CDR2 SQIVND (reference sequence). The CDR3, as DNA: TGTGCCAGTAGTATTGGGGGGTTCTCTGATACGCAGTATTTT. This codes for CASSIGGFSDTQYF.

The V and J genes are TRBV7-2 and TRBJ2-2, with no clear D. The CDR3 consists of 14 residues. Trimming removed 1 base at V and 6 bases at J, with 9 bases between. Germline assignment: CDR1 SGHTA and CDR2 FQGNSA. CDR3 loop: CASSLGSRAGELFF. CDR3 nucleotides: TGTGCCAGCAGCTTAGGGTCCCGCGCCGGGGAGCTGTTTTTT.

The J gene is TRBJ1-2, the V gene TRBV7-2; tentative D call: TRBD1 (6 bases). The CDR3 extends over 15 amino acids. Per germline, CDR1 SGHTA and CDR2 FQGNSA. V gave up 1 base and J gave up 2 bases, with 11 bases separating them. The CDR3 region is CASSLGGTGNYGYTF. The CDR3 region has the DNA TGTGCCAGCAGCTTAGGAGGAACAGGGAACTATGGCTACACCTTC.

The V and J genes are TRBV7-6 and TRBJ1-4, with no clear D. V lost 1 base to trimming and J lost 0 bases, with 6 bases between them. CDR3 size: 15 residues. CDR1 and CDR2 (germline): SGHVS, FNYEAQ. This CDR3 is CASSLGASTNEKLFF. The CDR3 bases are TGTGCCAGCAGCTTAGGAGCATCAACTAATGAAAAACTGTTTTTT.

The chain joins TRBV9 to TRBJ1-1; no clear D. This CDR3 comprises 15 residues. From germline, CDR1 is SGDLS and CDR2 YYNGEE. V lost 4 bases to trimming and J lost 1 base, with 14 bases between them. The CDR3 DNA reads as TGTGCCAGCAGCCCCCTCACTGAGGGGAACACTGAAGCTTTCTTT. It specifies CASSPLTEGNTEAFF.

The chain combines TRBV9 with TRBJ1-2, with 7 nucleotides matching TRBD1. This CDR3 comprises 14 residues. Germline lookup yields CDR1 SGDLS and CDR2 YYNGEE. The V gene end was trimmed by 4 bases and the J gene end by 3 bases; junction bases not matched to a gene: 6. CDR3 nucleotide sequence: TGTGCCAGCAGCCTGACAGGGATCGACTATGGCTACACCTTC. Protein product: CASSLTGIDYGYTF.

In this sample, this clone turned up a few times. The chain carries TRBV27 and TRBJ2-2; 7 bases are shared with TRBD1. Germline values: CDR1 MNHEY, CDR2 SMNVEV (reference sequence). The V gene end was trimmed by 6 bases and the J gene end by 1 base; junction bases not matched to a gene: 8. The CDR3 loop spans 16 amino acids. CDR3 nucleotide sequence: TGTGCCAGCAGGCCTGCCGGGACAGTGAACACCGGGGAGCTGTTTTTT. It translates to CASRPAGTVNTGELFF.

The CDR3, as DNA: TGTGCCAGCTCTCCCAGGGGTACAGCGGGGAAAAACATTCAGTACTTC. Translated: CASSPRGTAGKNIQYF. The chain combines TRBV18 with TRBJ2-4; tentative D call: TRBD2 (7 bases). Trimming left V 6 bases short and J 4 bases short, with 19 bases between. This CDR3 has 16 amino acids. CDR1 KGHSH and CDR2 LQKENI come from the germline V gene.

This clone appeared once. The rearrangement uses TRBV5-4 and TRBJ1-6, with TRBD1 matching 8 bases. With 4 bases clipped from V and 7 bases from J, the junction kept 10 bases outside the gene matches. The CDR3 has 16 residues. The germline CDR1 and CDR2 sequences are SGHNT and YYREEE (reference sequence). CDR3 DNA sequence: TGTGCCAGCAGCCGCGGACAGGGAGTACGCAATTCACCCCTCCACTTT. Translated, it gives CASSRGQGVRNSPLHF.

The chain employs TRBV2 and TRBJ1-2; D gene unclear. Trimming took 7 bases from V and 4 from J, leaving 7 bases between them. CDR3 length: 11 amino acids. Germline CDR1 SNHLY, CDR2 FYNNEI. The CDR3: CASTFPYGYTF. CDR3 DNA sequence: TGTGCCAGCACCTTTCCCTATGGCTACACCTTC.

V is TRBV7-9 and J is TRBJ2-1, with TRBD2 matching 13 bases. The V and J ends lost 1 base and 5 bases, in that order; junction bases with no gene match: 5. CDR1 is SEHNR and CDR2 is FQNEAQ in the germline V gene (reference sequence). This CDR3 is built from 17 residues. The CDR3 nucleotides read TGTGCCAGCAGCTTAGGGACTAGCGGGAGTCTCCACAATGAGCAGTTCTTC. Its translation: CASSLGTSGSLHNEQFF.

The chain joins TRBV9 to TRBJ2-2, with 7 bases lining up with TRBD2. Germline CDR1 is SGDLS and CDR2 is YYNGEE. The CDR3 has 15 amino acids. The ends lost 0 bases at V and 4 bases at J; junction bases unmatched: 3. In nucleotides, the CDR3 is TGTGCCAGCAGCGTAGGTAGCGGGCCCACCGGGGAGCTGTTTTTT. Amino acid sequence: CASSVGSGPTGELFF. The full variable domain, with the rest looked up from reference TRBV9 and TRBJ2-2, is DSGVTQTPKHLITATGQRVTLRCSPRSGDLSVYWYQQSLDQGLQFLIQYYNGEERAKGNILERFSAQQFPDLHSELNLSSLELGDSALYFCASSVGSGPTGELFFGEGSRLTVL.

The chain uses TRBV4-3 and TRBJ2-2; no definite D call. The V gene's germline CDR1 is LGHNA and CDR2 YSLEER. Trimming pared 1 base from V and 1 base from J, leaving 7 bases between. CDR3 length equals 15 residues. DNA of the CDR3: TGCGCCAGCAGCCAAGTTTTTCAGAACACCGGGGAGCTGTTTTTT. Translated: CASSQVFQNTGELFF.

The J gene is TRBJ2-1, the V gene TRBV7-2; TRBD1 aligns across 7 bases. The V gene end was trimmed by 4 bases and the J gene end by 2 bases; junction bases not matched to a gene: 8. There are 16 residues in the CDR3. CDR1 is SGHTA, CDR2 FQGNSA, per germline. In DNA, the CDR3 is TGTGCCAGCAGCTCGAGGGGGCTAGATACCTACAATGAGCAGTTCTTC. Amino acid sequence: CASSSRGLDTYNEQFF.

The rearrangement joins TRBV9 to TRBJ2-4; D ambiguous. The CDR3 has 14 amino acids. The V gene lost 5 bases and the J gene lost 0 bases, with 9 bases spanning the gap. Germline V gene lookup returns CDR1 SGDLS and CDR2 YYNGEE. The CDR3: CASRASLAKNIQYF. The CDR3 region has the DNA TGTGCCAGCAGAGCTTCCTTAGCCAAAAACATTCAGTACTTC.

The chain recombines TRBV7-2 with TRBJ1-3; maybe TRBD1 (6 bases). V lost 5 bases, J lost 0 bases, and 17 bases lay in between. The CDR3 has 17 residues. Germline CDR1 SGHTA, CDR2 FQGNSA. The CDR3 DNA is TGTGCCAGCAGCCCAGGGGCAAATCCAAGCTCTGGAAACACCATATATTTT. Residues: CASSPGANPSSGNTIYF.

This sequence joins TRBV28 and TRBJ1-2; 9 nucleotides align to TRBD1. Germline CDR1 MDHEN, CDR2 SYDVKM. The CDR3 runs 14 residues. Trimming cost V 6 bases and J 4 bases; bases outside gene matches: 6. The CDR3 region is CASSSGQGIYGYTF. Written as DNA, the CDR3 is TGTGCCAGCAGCTCGGGACAGGGCATCTATGGCTACACCTTC.

This chain links TRBV6-5 with TRBJ1-5; 8 nucleotides agree with TRBD1. V trimming: 6 bases; J trimming: 4 bases; junction bases outside the gene matches: 5. The germline V gene has CDR1 MNHEY and CDR2 SVGAGI. The CDR3 is 14 residues long. The CDR3 loop is CASRGTGVNQPQHF. In DNA form, the CDR3 reads TGTGCCAGCAGAGGGACAGGTGTGAATCAGCCCCAGCATTTT.

This chain uses TRBV5-1 with TRBJ1-1; no reliable D call. Germline lookup yields CDR1 SGHRS and CDR2 YFSETQ. V gave up 1 base and J gave up 1 base, with 5 bases separating them. The CDR3 length is 13 residues. CDR3 nucleotide sequence: TGCGCCAGCAGCTTGTCGCCGAACACTGAAGCTTTCTTT. Protein sequence: CASSLSPNTEAFF. The complete variable domain, with remaining parts taken from reference TRBV5-1 and TRBJ1-1, reads KAGVTQTPRYLIKTRGQQVTLSCSPISGHRSVSWYQQTPGQGLQFLFEYFSETQRNKGNFPGRFSGRQFSNSRSEMNVSTLELGDSALYLCASSLSPNTEAFFGQGTRLTVV.

This chain links TRBV15 with TRBJ2-5; D possibly corresponds to TRBD2 (6 bases). The germline CDR1 and CDR2 sequences are LNHNV and YYDKDF (reference sequence). The CDR3 runs to 13 residues. V was shortened by 9 bases and J by 2 bases, with 13 bases between the two germline ends. Here the CDR3 DNA reads TGTGCCACGGGGGGAAGGGGACAAGAGACCCAGTACTTC. Translation gives CATGGRGQETQYF.

The V and J genes are TRBV6-5 and TRBJ2-5; tentatively, D is TRBD2 (5 bases). The DNA end favors TRBJ2-7, so the J call may be wrong. The germline V gene has CDR1 MNHEY and CDR2 SVGAGI. CDR3 length equals 13 residues. CDR3 nucleotides: TGTGCCAGCAGTGACACCGGGAACTACGAGCAGTACTTC. This codes for CASSDTGNYEQYF.

This rearrangement joins TRBV27 to TRBJ1-2; D remains unclear. Per germline, CDR1 MNHEY and CDR2 SMNVEV (reference sequence). V gave up 4 bases and J gave up 2 bases, with 8 bases separating them. The CDR3 is 13 amino acids. The CDR3 coding sequence is TGTGCCAGCAGTTCCGCTGGGAACTATGGCTACACCTTC. Protein sequence: CASSSAGNYGYTF.

Of note for this clone: A read error may produce the germline difference seen at one junction end. The chain couples TRBV10-1 to TRBJ2-5; the D is unclear. The CDR3 runs 14 residues. Germline V gene data show CDR1 as WNHNN and CDR2 as SYGVQD (reference sequence). The CDR3 region has the DNA TGCGCCAGCAGTGAGGGAGCCGTACCTGAGAACCAGTACTTC. It translates to CASSEGAVPENQYF.

The chain has TRBV29-1 and TRBJ2-7; D is tentatively TRBD1 or TRBD2 (6 bases each). Trimming stripped 1 base from V and 3 bases from J, with 13 bases between. From germline, CDR1 is SQVTM and CDR2 ANQGSEA. This CDR3 contains 14 residues. CDR3 sequence reads: CSVEVWGASYEQYF. CDR3 DNA: TGCAGCGTTGAAGTTTGGGGGGCTAGCTACGAGCAGTACTTC.

V gene TRBV15 combines with J gene TRBJ2-1; 7 nucleotides align to TRBD1. J gave up 9 bases and V 5 bases, and 4 bases lay outside the gene matches. Germline V gene lookup returns CDR1 LNHNV and CDR2 YYDKDF (reference sequence). CDR3 length: 12 amino acids. The CDR3 DNA reads TGTGCCACCAGCCTTTACAGGGGTGAGCAGTTCTTC. Translating it yields CATSLYRGEQFF.